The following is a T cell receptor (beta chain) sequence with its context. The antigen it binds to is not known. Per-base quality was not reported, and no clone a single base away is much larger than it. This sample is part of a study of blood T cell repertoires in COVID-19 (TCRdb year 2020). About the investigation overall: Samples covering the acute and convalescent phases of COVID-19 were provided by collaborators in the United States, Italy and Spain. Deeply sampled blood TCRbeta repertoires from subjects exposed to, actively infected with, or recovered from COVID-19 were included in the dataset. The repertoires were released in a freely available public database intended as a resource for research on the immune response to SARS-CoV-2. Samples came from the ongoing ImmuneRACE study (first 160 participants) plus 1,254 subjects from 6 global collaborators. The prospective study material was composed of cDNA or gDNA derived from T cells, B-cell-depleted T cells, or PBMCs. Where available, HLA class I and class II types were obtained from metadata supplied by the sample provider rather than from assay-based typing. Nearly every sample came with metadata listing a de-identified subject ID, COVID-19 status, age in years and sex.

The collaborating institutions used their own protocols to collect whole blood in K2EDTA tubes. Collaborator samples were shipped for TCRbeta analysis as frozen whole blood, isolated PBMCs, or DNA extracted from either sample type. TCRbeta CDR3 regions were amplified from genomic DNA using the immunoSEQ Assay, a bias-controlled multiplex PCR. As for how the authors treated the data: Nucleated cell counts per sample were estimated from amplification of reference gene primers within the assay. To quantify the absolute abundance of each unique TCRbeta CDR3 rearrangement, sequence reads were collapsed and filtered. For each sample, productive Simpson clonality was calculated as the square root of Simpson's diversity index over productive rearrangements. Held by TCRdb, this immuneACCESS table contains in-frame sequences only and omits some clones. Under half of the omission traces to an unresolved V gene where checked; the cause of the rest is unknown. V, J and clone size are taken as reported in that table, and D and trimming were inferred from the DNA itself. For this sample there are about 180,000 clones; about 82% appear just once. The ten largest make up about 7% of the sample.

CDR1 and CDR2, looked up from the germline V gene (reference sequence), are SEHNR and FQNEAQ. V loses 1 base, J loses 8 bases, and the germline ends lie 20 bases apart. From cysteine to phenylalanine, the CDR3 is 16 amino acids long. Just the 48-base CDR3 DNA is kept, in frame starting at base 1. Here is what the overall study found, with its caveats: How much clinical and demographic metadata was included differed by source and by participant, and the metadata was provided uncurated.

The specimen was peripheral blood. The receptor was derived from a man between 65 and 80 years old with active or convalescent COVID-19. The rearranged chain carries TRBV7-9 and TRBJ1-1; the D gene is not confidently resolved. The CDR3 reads CASSLGREGWLEEAFF. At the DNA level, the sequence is TGTGCCAGCAGCTTAGGTCGCGAGGGTTGGCTCGAAGAAGCTTTCTTT.